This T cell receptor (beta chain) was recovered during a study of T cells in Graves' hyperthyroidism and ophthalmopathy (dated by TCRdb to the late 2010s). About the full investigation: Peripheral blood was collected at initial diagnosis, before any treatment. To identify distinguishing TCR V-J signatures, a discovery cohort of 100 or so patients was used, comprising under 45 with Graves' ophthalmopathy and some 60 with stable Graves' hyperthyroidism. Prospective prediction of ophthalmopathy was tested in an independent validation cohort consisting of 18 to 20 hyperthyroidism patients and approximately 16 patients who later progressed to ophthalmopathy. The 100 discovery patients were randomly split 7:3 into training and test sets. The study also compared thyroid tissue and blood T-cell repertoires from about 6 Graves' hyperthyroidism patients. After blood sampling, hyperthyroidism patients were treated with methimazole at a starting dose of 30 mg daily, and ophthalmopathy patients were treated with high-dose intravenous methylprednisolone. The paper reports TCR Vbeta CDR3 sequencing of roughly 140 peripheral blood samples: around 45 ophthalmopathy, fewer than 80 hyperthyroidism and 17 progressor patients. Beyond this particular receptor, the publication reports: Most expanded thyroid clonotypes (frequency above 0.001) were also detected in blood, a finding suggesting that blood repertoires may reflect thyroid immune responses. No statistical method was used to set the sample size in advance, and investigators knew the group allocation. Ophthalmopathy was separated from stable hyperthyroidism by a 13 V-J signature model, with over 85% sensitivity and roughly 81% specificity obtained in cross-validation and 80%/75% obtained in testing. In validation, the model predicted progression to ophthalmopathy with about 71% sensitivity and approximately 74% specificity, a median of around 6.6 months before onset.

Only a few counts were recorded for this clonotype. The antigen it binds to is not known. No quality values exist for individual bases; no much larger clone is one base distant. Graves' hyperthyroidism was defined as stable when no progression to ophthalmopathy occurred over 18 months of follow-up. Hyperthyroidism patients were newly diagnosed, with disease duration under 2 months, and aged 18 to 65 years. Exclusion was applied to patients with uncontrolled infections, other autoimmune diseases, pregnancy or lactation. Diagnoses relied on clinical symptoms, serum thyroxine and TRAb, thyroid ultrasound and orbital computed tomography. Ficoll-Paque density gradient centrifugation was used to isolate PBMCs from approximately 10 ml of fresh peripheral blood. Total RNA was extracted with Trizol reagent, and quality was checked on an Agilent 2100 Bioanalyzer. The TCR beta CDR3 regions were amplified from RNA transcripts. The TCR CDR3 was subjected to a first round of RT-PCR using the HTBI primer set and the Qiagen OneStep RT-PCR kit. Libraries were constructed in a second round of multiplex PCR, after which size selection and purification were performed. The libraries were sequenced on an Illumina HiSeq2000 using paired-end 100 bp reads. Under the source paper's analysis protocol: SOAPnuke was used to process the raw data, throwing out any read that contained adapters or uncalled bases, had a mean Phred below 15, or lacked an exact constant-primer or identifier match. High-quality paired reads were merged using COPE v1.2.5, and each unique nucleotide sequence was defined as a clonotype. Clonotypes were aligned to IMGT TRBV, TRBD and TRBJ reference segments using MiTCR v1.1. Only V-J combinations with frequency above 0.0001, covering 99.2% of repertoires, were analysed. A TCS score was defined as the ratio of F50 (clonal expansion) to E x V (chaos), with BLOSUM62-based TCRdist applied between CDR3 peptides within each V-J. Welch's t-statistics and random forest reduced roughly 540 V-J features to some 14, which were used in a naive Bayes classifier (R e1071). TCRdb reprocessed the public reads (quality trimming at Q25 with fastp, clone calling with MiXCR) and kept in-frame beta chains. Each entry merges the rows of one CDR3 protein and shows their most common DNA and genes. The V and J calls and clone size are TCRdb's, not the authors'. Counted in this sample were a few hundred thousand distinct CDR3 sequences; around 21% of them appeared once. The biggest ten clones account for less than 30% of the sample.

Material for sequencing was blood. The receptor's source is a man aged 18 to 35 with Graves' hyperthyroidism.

This receptor carries the CDR3 CASTRGRAYEQYF. The nucleotides read TGTGCCAGCACAAGAGGGAGGGCCTACGAGCAGTACTTC. The chain employs TRBV6-1 and TRBJ2-7; 7 nucleotides in the junction match TRBD2. From cysteine to phenylalanine, the CDR3 is 13 amino acids long. Of all the DNA, just the CDR3 is kept, 39 bases in frame from base 1. CDR1 MNHNS and CDR2 SASEGT are derived from the germline V gene. Clipping removes 7 bases from V and 2 bases from J, with 5 as the unmatched junction base count.